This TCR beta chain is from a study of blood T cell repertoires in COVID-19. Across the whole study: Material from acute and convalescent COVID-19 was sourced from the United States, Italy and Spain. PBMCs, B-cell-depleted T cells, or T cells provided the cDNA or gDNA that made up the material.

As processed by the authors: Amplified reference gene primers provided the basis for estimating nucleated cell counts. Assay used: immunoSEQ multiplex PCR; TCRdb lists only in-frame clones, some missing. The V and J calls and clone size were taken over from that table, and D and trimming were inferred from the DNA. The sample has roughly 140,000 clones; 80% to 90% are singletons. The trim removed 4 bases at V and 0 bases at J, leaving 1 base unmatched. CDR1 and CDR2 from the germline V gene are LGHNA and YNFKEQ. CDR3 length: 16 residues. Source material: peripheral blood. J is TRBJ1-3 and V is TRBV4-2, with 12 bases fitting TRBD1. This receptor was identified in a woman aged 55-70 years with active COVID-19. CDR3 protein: CASSPGQGASGNTIYF. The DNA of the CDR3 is TGTGCCAGCAGCCCGGGACAGGGGGCCTCTGGAAACACCATATATTTT.